One sample yielded the 10 T cell receptor beta chains listed below, sequenced in a study of cytomegalovirus exposure and HLA in healthy donors. The PCR ran on 60 Vbeta and 13 Jbeta primers. Data came from immunoSEQ multiplex PCR; TCRdb stores just in-frame clones and leaves some out. The sample records around 100,000 clones, roughly 83% being singletons. Sequencing used PBMCs. All receptors come from a female donor in good health and CMV-seropositive.

This chain uses TRBV4-1 with TRBJ1-5; D call uncertain. Germline CDR1 is MGHRA and CDR2 is YSYEKL. V gave up 0 bases and J gave up 0 bases, with 9 bases separating them. This CDR3 is built from 16 residues. The CDR3 region has the DNA TGCGCCAGCAGCCAAGAAGTGAGTTATAGCAATCAGCCCCAGCATTTT. The encoded protein is CASSQEVSYSNQPQHF.

The chain employs TRBV18 and TRBJ2-5; D is possibly TRBD1 (6 bases). The CDR3 sequence is 13 residues long. Trimming cost V 7 bases and J 3 bases, with 12 bases left between them. From germline, CDR1 is KGHSH and CDR2 LQKENI. The CDR3 sequence: CASYRTAEETQYF. The CDR3 DNA is TGTGCCAGCTACCGGACAGCCGAAGAGACCCAGTACTTC.

The chain carries TRBV4-1 and TRBJ2-4; D is undetermined. Germline loops: CDR1 MGHRA, CDR2 YSYEKL. Trimming shortened V by 4 bases and J by 7 bases, and 11 bases separated the two germline ends. CDR3 length equals 13 residues. The CDR3 DNA is TGCGCCAGCAGCCTCAGACTTCTCAACATTCAGTACTTC. Residues: CASSLRLLNIQYF.

The J gene is TRBJ2-5, the V gene TRBV5-1; 10 positions match TRBD2. This CDR3 is 14 amino acids long. V shed 1 base, J shed 5 bases, and the junction held 2 bases outside the gene matches. Per germline, CDR1 SGHRS and CDR2 YFSETQ. CDR3 sequence (DNA): TGCGCCAGCAGCTTGTTAGCGGGAGGCGAGACCCAGTACTTC. Translated: CASSLLAGGETQYF. The variable domain in full, with the rest retrieved from reference TRBV5-1 and TRBJ2-5, is KAGVTQTPRYLIKTRGQQVTLSCSPISGHRSVSWYQQTPGQGLQFLFEYFSETQRNKGNFPGRFSGRQFSNSRSEMNVSTLELGDSALYLCASSLLAGGETQYFGPGTRLLVL.

The sample holds a few counts of this clone. This chain connects TRBV25-1 to TRBJ1-6, with no clear D. V gave up 2 bases and J gave up 3 bases, with 5 bases separating them. Germline CDR1 MGHDK, CDR2 SYGVNS. The CDR3 loop spans 14 amino acids. CDR3 sequence: CASSEAVYNSPLHF. The CDR3 DNA sequence: TGTGCCAGCAGTGAAGCAGTCTATAATTCACCCCTCCACTTT.

This sequence joins TRBV27 and TRBJ2-7; 8 nucleotides match TRBD2. The CDR3 runs 15 residues. Germline loops: CDR1 MNHEY, CDR2 SMNVEV (reference sequence). V dropped 2 bases and J dropped 4; count of bases not matched to a gene: 7. The CDR3 loop is CASSLAGGAVYEQYF. The DNA for the CDR3 is TGTGCCAGCAGTTTAGCCGGGGGGGCGGTTTACGAGCAGTACTTC.

This chain connects TRBV7-2 to TRBJ2-5; a possible D gene is TRBD1 (5 bases). The end of the DNA aligns better with TRBJ2-7, so the J call may be wrong. The length of the CDR3 is 16 residues. Germline CDR1 is SGHTA and CDR2 is FQGNSA. The CDR3 bases are TGTGCCAGCAGCAGAGAAAAAGGGGTGGGTCCCAGCGAGCAGTACTTC. Its translation is CASSREKGVGPSEQYF.

The rearrangement joins TRBV2 to TRBJ2-7, with 8 bases fitting TRBD2. Germline trimming cut 1 base from V and 2 bases from J; bases unmatched to any gene: 4. CDR3 length equals 15 residues. The germline V gene encodes CDR1 SNHLY and CDR2 FYNNEI. In DNA, the CDR3 is TGTGCCAGCAGTGAAGGTAGCGGGGCCCCCTACGAGCAGTACTTC. Its translation is CASSEGSGAPYEQYF.

The chain joins TRBV2 to TRBJ1-5; tentative D call: TRBD1 (5 bases). The V end was cut by 3 bases, the J end by 4 bases, with 10 bases between. The CDR3 spans 14 residues. Looked up from germline, CDR1 is SNHLY and CDR2 is FYNNEI. This CDR3 reads CASSDNRINQPQHF. CDR3 nucleotide sequence: TGTGCCAGCAGTGATAACAGGATTAATCAGCCCCAGCATTTT.

The chain couples TRBV4-1 to TRBJ2-7; TRBD1 is a possible D gene (6 bases). The V gene's germline CDR1 is MGHRA and CDR2 YSYEKL. The CDR3 extends over 14 amino acids. V shed 4 bases and J shed 2 bases, with 12 bases lying between them. CDR3 bases: TGCGCCAGCAGCCCAACGGGACAACCCTACGAGCAGTACTTC. This sequence encodes CASSPTGQPYEQYF.